These T cell receptor beta chains were read from a single sample in a study of T cells after yellow fever vaccination. TCRdb reanalysed the 5' RACE reads using MiXCR and keeps one entry per CDR3 protein. The sample has around 320,000 distinct CDR3 sequences, approximately 4.3% seen once; the top ten hold approximately 19%. This material consisted of PBMCs, taken 15 days after the yellow fever booster vaccination. Receptors were obtained from a man aged 18 to 29 who received the YFV17D yellow fever vaccine. Each CDR3 is given with its conserved first and last residue. D genes are given only for firm matches. Size values are once, few and many counts, or a class for expanded clones, and some rows have none.

few,-,TRBJ2-5,TRBV6-1,TGTGCCAGCAGTGAGGACACGGCGTACCAAGAGACCCAGTACTTC,CASSEDTAYQETQYF
many,-,TRBJ2-3,TRBV7-9,TGTGCCAGCACCAGCACGGGGCGAGGGGATACGCAGTATTTT,CASTSTGRGDTQYF
-,TRBD2,TRBJ2-3,TRBV6-5,TGTGCCAGCAGTTACGCGGGGGGCGGGGTGAGCACAGATACGCAGTATTTT,CASSYAGGGVSTDTQYF
-,-,TRBJ1-1,TRBV5-5,TGTGCCAGCACCCTCGACAGGTATAAGACTGAAGCTTTCTTT,CASTLDRYKTEAFF
few,TRBD2,TRBJ2-4,TRBV12-5,TGTGCTAGTGGTTTACCCGAGAGTAGCGGGGGGGCCGGTGTCAAAAACATTCAGTACTTC,CASGLPESSGGAGVKNIQYF
many,-,TRBJ1-6,TRBV5-1,TGCGCCAGCAGCTTGCTCGGTCAACCCGGTAATTCACCCCTCCACTTT,CASSLLGQPGNSPLHF
many,-,TRBJ1-2,TRBV28,TGTGCCAGCAGCCCCTATCCGTCCGACTATGGCTACACCTTC,CASSPYPSDYGYTF
-,-,TRBJ1-6,TRBV2,TGTGCCAGTTTTACGGGGAATTCACCCCTCCACTTT,CASFTGNSPLHF
many,-,TRBJ2-5,TRBV7-6,TGTGCCAGCAGCGAAGGGGGAGCGCGCGGGGCGACTGAGACCCAGTACTTC,CASSEGGARGATETQYF
many,-,TRBJ1-1,TRBV10-3,TGTGCCATCAGTGCTGAGACCATGAACACTGAAGCTTTCTTT,CAISAETMNTEAFF
many,-,TRBJ2-5,TRBV5-1,TGCGCCAGCAGCTTACTGGGGGCGTTGGAGACCCAGTACTTC,CASSLLGALETQYF
many,-,TRBJ2-2,TRBV12-3/TRBV12-4,TGTGCCAGCAGTTTAGGGGGACGGGGGGAGCTGTTTTTT,CASSLGGRGELFF
few,TRBD2,TRBJ2-3,TRBV18,TGTGCCAGCTCACCACCTACTAGCGGGGGACTCACAGATACGCAGTATTTT,CASSPPTSGGLTDTQYF
-,-,TRBJ2-3,TRBV21-1,TGTGCCAGCAGCGGGGAGACTGGGGGTCTACGGCGCGACGGGGTTCAAGATACGCAGTATTTT,CASSGETGGLRRDGVQDTQYF
many,TRBD1,TRBJ1-4,TRBV5-5,TGTGCCAGCAGCCCGGGGACAGACGAAAAACTGTTTTTT,CASSPGTDEKLFF
few,-,TRBJ2-7,TRBV9,TGTGCCAGCAGCGTAGGGTCCCGGGAGTACGAGCAGTACTTC,CASSVGSREYEQYF
-,-,TRBJ2-2,TRBV5-5,TGTGCCAGCAGCGCAGCCTCGGGGCTTAGGGACACCGGGGAGCTGTTTTTT,CASSAASGLRDTGELFF
few,TRBD2,TRBJ2-5,TRBV27,TGTGCCAGCAGTTTATATAGCGGGTCTGAGCGAGAGACCCAGTACTTC,CASSLYSGSERETQYF
many,TRBD1,TRBJ1-1,TRBV4-3,TGCGCCAGCAGCCATAGGGACAGCGATAGGGAAGCTTTCTTT,CASSHRDSDREAFF
few,TRBD2,TRBJ2-3,TRBV4-1,TGCGCCAGCAGCCCCCGACTAGCGGGGGGGCCTGGTACGCAGTATTTT,CASSPRLAGGPGTQYF
-,-,TRBJ2-3,TRBV12-3/TRBV12-4,TGTGCCAGCAGCACCCCGCCAGCGCCAGATACGCAGTATTTT,CASSTPPAPDTQYF
many,-,TRBJ2-7,TRBV5-6,TGTGCCAGCAGCTTGGCTGGGGCCCAGGACTACGAGCAGTACTTC,CASSLAGAQDYEQYF
few,-,TRBJ1-5,TRBV18,TGTGCCAGCTCTCCACGGGGCCCGGGGGAGAATCAGCCCCAGCATTTT,CASSPRGPGENQPQHF
many,-,TRBJ1-5,TRBV7-2,TGTGCCAGCAGCTTAACGGGCAATCAGCCCCAGCATTTT,CASSLTGNQPQHF
few,TRBD2,TRBJ2-3,TRBV7-8,TGTGCCAGCAGCTTTCTTACGGGGGGTCCAGATACGCAGTATTTT,CASSFLTGGPDTQYF
few,TRBD1,TRBJ2-7,TRBV20-1,TGCAGTGCCCGGGCCTCACAGGGGCGGAGGCACGAGCAGTACTTC,CSARASQGRRHEQYF
few,-,TRBJ1-1,TRBV10-3,TGTGCCATCAGGAGCACAAGGGGGGGGGACACTGAAGCTTTCTTT,CAIRSTRGGDTEAFF
-,-,TRBJ1-2,TRBV20-1,TGCAGTGCTACGTACTATGGCTACACCTTC,CSATYYGYTF
many,TRBD1,TRBJ1-1,TRBV5-1,TGCGCCAGCAGCGCCCGACAGGGCACGAACACTGAAGCTTTCTTT,CASSARQGTNTEAFF
many,TRBD1,TRBJ1-1,TRBV12-5,TGTGCTACCCACCCGGGACAGGGGAACACTGAAGCTTTCTTT,CATHPGQGNTEAFF
many,-,TRBJ2-5,TRBV6-5,TGTGCCAGCAGTTACCGGGCGAAAGAGACCCAGTACTTC,CASSYRAKETQYF
-,TRBD1,TRBJ1-5,TRBV6-2/TRBV6-3,TGTGCCAGCAGACTCAGGGGGCGATTCGATCAGCCCCAGCATTTT,CASRLRGRFDQPQHF
few,-,TRBJ2-3,TRBV10-3,TGTGCCATCACGGGGGCTGGAGATACGCAGTATTTT,CAITGAGDTQYF
many,-,TRBJ2-5,TRBV29-1,TGCAGCGTTGAAAGGGAGACCCAGTACTTC,CSVERETQYF
many,-,TRBJ1-6,TRBV6-1,TGTGCCAGCAGTCCGGGGGCGGAGGGAATTTCACCCCTCCACTTT,CASSPGAEGISPLHF
many,-,TRBJ1-1,TRBV20-1,TGCAGTGCTAGAGACTCGGCGGGGCTAATGAACACTGAAGCTTTCTTT,CSARDSAGLMNTEAFF